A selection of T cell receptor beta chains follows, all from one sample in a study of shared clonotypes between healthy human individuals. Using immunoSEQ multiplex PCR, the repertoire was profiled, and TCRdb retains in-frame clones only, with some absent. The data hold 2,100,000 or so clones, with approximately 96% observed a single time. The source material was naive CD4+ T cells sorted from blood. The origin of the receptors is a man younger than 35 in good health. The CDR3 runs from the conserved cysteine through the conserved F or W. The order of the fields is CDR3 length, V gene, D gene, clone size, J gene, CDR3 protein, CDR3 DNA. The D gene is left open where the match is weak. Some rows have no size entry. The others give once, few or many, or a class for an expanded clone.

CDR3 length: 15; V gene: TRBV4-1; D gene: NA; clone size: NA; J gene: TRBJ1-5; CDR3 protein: CASSQLAHSNQPQHF; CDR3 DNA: TGCGCCAGCAGCCAACTGGCTCATAGCAATCAGCCCCAGCATTTT
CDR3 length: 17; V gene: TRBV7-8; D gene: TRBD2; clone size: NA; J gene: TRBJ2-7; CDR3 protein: CASSLPSLLAGEDEQYF; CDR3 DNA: TGTGCCAGCAGCTTACCATCTTTACTAGCGGGAGAGGACGAGCAGTACTTC
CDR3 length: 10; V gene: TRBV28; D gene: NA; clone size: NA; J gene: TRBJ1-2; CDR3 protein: CASLSGGYTF; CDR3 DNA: TGTGCCAGCCTCTCTGGCGGCTACACCTTC
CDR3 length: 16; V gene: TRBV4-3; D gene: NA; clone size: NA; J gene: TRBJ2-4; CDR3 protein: CASSPYLDLAKNIQYF; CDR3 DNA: TGCGCCAGCAGCCCTTATCTAGACCTAGCCAAAAACATTCAGTACTTC
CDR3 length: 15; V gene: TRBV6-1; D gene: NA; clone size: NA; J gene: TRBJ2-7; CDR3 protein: CASRAGITGAYEQYF; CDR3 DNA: TGTGCCAGCAGGGCCGGGATCACCGGGGCCTACGAGCAGTACTTC
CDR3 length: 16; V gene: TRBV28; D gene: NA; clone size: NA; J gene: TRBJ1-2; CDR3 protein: CASSLSLQVGRYGYTF; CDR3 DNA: TGTGCCAGCAGTTTATCTCTACAGGTTGGACGCTATGGCTACACCTTC
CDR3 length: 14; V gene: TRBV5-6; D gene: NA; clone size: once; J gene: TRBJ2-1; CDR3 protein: CASSWGNSYNEQFF; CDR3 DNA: TGTGCCAGCAGTTGGGGGAACTCCTACAATGAGCAGTTCTTC
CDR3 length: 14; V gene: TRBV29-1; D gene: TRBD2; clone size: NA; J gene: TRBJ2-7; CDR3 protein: CSAGLAGGPNEQYF; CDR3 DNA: TGCAGCGCCGGACTAGCGGGAGGGCCAAACGAGCAGTACTTC
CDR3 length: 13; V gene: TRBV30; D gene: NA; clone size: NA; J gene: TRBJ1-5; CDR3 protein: CAWSSGVDQPQHF; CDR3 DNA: TGTGCCTGGAGTTCTGGGGTTGATCAGCCCCAGCATTTT
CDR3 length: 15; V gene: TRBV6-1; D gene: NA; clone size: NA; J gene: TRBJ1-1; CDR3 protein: CASSVGAAGDTEAFF; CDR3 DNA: TGTGCCAGCAGTGTGGGGGCAGCGGGAGACACTGAAGCTTTCTTT
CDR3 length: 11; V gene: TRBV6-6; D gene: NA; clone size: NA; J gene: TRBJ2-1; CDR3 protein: CASSRGSEQFF; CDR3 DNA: TGTGCCAGCAGTCGGGGCAGTGAGCAGTTCTTC
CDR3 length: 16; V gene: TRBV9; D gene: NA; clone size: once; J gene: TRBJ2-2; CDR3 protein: CASTRRGKSGPGELFF; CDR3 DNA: TGTGCCAGCACCCGTAGAGGCAAATCTGGCCCCGGGGAGCTGTTTTTT
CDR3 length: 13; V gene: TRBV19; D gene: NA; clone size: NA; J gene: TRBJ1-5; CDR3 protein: CASSAETVQPQHF; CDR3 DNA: TGTGCCAGTAGTGCAGAAACAGTTCAGCCCCAGCATTTT
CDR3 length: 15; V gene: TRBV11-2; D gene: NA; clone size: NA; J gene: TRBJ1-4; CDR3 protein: CASSPGQAKGEKLFF; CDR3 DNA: TGTGCCAGCAGCCCGGGACAAGCCAAGGGTGAAAAACTGTTTTTT
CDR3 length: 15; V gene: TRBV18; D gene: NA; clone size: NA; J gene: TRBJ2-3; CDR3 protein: CASSPGLVITDTQYF; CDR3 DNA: TGTGCCAGCTCACCAGGTCTAGTTATCACAGATACGCAGTATTTT
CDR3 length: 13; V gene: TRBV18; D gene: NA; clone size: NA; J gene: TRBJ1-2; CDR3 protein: CASSQVENYGYTF; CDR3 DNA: TGTGCCAGCTCACAGGTAGAAAACTATGGCTACACCTTC
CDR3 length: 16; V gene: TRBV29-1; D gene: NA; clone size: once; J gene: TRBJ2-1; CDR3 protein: CSVVARRSRGPNEQFF; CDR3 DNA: TGCAGCGTTGTCGCCCGGCGATCGCGGGGGCCAAATGAGCAGTTCTTC
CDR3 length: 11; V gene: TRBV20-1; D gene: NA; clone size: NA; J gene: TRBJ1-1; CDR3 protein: CSAKPGPEAFF; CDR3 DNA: TGCAGTGCAAAACCGGGGCCTGAAGCTTTCTTT
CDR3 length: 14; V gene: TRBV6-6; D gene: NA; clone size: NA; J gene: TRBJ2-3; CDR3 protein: CASKPGPQRDTQYF; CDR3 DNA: TGTGCCAGCAAGCCAGGCCCGCAAAGGGATACGCAGTATTTT
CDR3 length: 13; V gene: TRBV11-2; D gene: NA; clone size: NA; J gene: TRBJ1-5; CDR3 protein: CASSSGPGGPQHF; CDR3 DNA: TGTGCCAGCAGCTCCGGCCCGGGAGGGCCCCAGCATTTT
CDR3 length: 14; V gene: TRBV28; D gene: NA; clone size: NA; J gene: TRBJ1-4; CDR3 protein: CACTVASSNEKLFF; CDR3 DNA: TGTGCCTGCACAGTGGCGTCGTCTAATGAAAAACTGTTTTTT
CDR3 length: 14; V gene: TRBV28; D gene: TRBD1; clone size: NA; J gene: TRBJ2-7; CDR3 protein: CASSSGTGGHEQYF; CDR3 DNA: TGTGCCAGCAGTTCCGGGACAGGGGGTCACGAGCAGTACTTC
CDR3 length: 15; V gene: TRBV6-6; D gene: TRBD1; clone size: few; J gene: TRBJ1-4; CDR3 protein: CASSTWTGGNEKLFF; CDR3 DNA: TGTGCCAGCAGTACCTGGACAGGGGGGAATGAAAAACTGTTTTTT
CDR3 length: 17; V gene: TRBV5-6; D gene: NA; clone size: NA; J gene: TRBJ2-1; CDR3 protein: CASSWGPGKGSYNEQFF; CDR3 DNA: TGTGCCAGCAGCTGGGGACCAGGGAAAGGCTCCTACAATGAGCAGTTCTTC
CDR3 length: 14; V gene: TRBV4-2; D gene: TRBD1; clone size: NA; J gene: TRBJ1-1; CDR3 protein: CASSQGDRPTEAFF; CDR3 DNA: TGTGCCAGCAGCCAAGGGGACAGGCCTACTGAAGCTTTCTTT
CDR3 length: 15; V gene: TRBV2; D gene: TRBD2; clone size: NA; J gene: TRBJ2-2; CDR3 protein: CASKTSGSDTGELFF; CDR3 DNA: TGTGCCAGCAAGACTAGCGGGAGTGACACCGGGGAGCTGTTTTTT
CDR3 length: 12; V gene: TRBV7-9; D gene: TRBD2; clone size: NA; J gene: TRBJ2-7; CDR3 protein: CASSQTGREQYF; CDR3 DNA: TGTGCCAGCAGCCAGACCGGGAGGGAGCAGTACTTC
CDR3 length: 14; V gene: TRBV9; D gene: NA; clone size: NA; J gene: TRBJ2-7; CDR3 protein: CASSVGQALYEQYF; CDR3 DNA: TGTGCCAGCAGCGTAGGGCAGGCCCTCTACGAGCAGTACTTC
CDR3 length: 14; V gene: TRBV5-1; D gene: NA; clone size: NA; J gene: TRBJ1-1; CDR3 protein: CASSSGMGHGEAFF; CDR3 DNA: TGCGCCAGCAGTTCGGGGATGGGGCACGGTGAAGCTTTCTTT
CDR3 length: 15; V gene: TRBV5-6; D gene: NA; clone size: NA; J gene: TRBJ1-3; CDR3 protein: CASSAGLNSGNTIYF; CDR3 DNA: TGTGCCAGCAGCGCGGGACTGAACTCTGGAAACACCATATATTTT
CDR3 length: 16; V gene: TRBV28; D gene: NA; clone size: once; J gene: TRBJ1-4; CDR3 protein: CASSLWGTTTNEKLFF; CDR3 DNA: TGTGCCAGCAGTTTATGGGGAACTACAACTAATGAAAAACTGTTTTTT
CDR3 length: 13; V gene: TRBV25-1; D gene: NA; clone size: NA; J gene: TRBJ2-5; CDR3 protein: CASSEPGYRTQYF; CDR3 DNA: TGTGCCAGCAGTGAACCAGGGTACCGGACCCAGTACTTC
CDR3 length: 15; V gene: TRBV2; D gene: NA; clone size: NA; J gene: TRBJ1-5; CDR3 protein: CASSDDSLSNQPQHF; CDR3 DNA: TGTGCCAGCAGTGATGACAGCCTTAGCAATCAGCCCCAGCATTTT
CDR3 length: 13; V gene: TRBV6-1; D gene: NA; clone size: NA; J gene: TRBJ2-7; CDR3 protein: CASSEEHRYEQYF; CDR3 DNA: TGTGCCAGCAGTGAAGAGCACCGATACGAGCAGTACTTC
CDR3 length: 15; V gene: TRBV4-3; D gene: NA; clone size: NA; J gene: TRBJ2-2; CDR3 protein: CASSQVPVGTGELFF; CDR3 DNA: TGCGCCAGCAGCCAAGTACCCGTCGGTACCGGGGAGCTGTTTTTT
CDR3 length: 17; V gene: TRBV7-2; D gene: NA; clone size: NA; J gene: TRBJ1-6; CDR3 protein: CASSSSGTYSYNSPLHF; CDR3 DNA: TGTGCCAGCAGCTCCTCCGGGACATATTCCTATAATTCACCCCTCCACTTT
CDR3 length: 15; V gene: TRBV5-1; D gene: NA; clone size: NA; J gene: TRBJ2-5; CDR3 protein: CASSHPPGGSETQYF; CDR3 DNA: TGCGCCAGCAGCCACCCCCCTGGGGGAAGTGAGACCCAGTACTTC